The 9 T cell receptor beta chains below were found in one sample sequenced in a study of blood T cell repertoires in COVID-19. Method: immunoSEQ multiplex PCR; TCRdb's copy keeps in-frame clones and lacks some. The sample lists 100,000 to 150,000 clones, 81% seen once, with under 4.5% in the top ten. The sequenced sample consisted of peripheral blood. Receptors originate from a woman aged 45-59 years with acute or convalescent COVID-19.

The chain links TRBV6-5 to TRBJ1-1; TRBD1 agrees at 7 bases. The CDR3 sequence is 12 residues long. Germline values: CDR1 MNHEY, CDR2 SVGAGI. The ends lost 6 bases at V and 12 bases at J; junction bases unmatched: 10. The CDR3 DNA reads TGTGCCAGCAGAAGCGACAGGGATAAATCTTTCTTT. Protein sequence: CASRSDRDKSFF.

V usage is TRBV3-1 (or the pseudogene TRBV3-2) and J usage is TRBJ1-2; 11 nucleotides line up with TRBD1. Germline CDR1 reads LGHDT; CDR2 reads YNNKEL (reference sequence). This CDR3 has 16 residues. V dropped 3 bases and J dropped 6; count of bases not matched to a gene: 9. CDR3 loop: CASSHFRDRGIDGYTF. In nucleotides, the CDR3 is TGTGCCAGCAGCCATTTCCGGGACAGGGGGATCGATGGCTACACCTTC.

This chain uses TRBV5-5 with TRBJ1-1; the D gene is possibly TRBD1 (5 bases). The CDR3 spans 17 residues. Trimming left V 8 bases short and J 4 bases short, with 27 bases between. Germline lookup yields CDR1 SGHKS and CDR2 YYEKEE (reference sequence). The CDR3 is CASTGGATGPSFTEAFF. The DNA of the CDR3 is TGTGCCAGTACCGGTGGGGCAACTGGTCCAAGCTTCACTGAAGCTTTCTTT.

This clone was observed once. The chain carries TRBV6-5 and TRBJ1-1, with D tentatively TRBD1 (6 bases). CDR1 MNHEY and CDR2 SVGAGI come from the germline V gene. V shed 6 bases and J shed 3 bases, with 11 bases lying between them. CDR3 size: 13 residues. The CDR3 bases are TGTGCCAGCAGAACATACAGGGACACTGAAGCTTTCTTT. This codes for CASRTYRDTEAFF.

The chain's CDR3 is CASRSSTEAFF. The CDR3 bases are TGTGCCAGCAGATCGAGCACTGAAGCTTTCTTT. The chain employs TRBV6-6 and TRBJ1-1; no reliable D call. Germline V CDR1 and CDR2: MNHNY, SVGAGI (reference sequence). Trimming cost V 6 bases and J 4 bases, with 6 bases left between them. This CDR3 contains 11 residues.

The gene calls are TRBV6-6 and TRBJ1-5; 7 nucleotides align to TRBD1. CDR3 length equals 12 residues. The V gene end was trimmed by 4 bases and the J gene end by 10 bases; junction bases not matched to a gene: 4. Germline V gene data show CDR1 as MNHNY and CDR2 as SVGAGI (reference sequence). The CDR3: CASSLQGPPQHF. The CDR3 DNA sequence: TGTGCCAGCAGTTTACAGGGGCCACCCCAGCATTTT.

The chain carries TRBV7-2 and TRBJ1-1; D not resolved. Germline V lookup: CDR1 SGHTA, CDR2 FQGNSA. CDR3 length: 18 residues. Trimming pared 5 bases from V and 2 bases from J, leaving 24 bases between. DNA for the CDR3: TGTGCCAGCAGCCCCCATATCAGAGGGATAGGGATAAACACTGAAGCTTTCTTT. Residues: CASSPHIRGIGINTEAFF.

The V gene is TRBV27, the J gene TRBJ1-2, with TRBD1 matching over 10 bases. This CDR3 has 16 amino acids. V was pared by 0 bases and J by 8 bases, with 9 bases of the junction left unmatched. Germline V gives CDR1 MNHEY, CDR2 SMNVEV (reference sequence). The CDR3: CASSLSSGTGDFGYTF. The CDR3 DNA is TGTGCCAGCAGTTTATCGTCGGGGACAGGGGACTTCGGCTACACCTTC.

J is TRBJ1-1 and V is TRBV3-1 (or the pseudogene TRBV3-2), with 11 bases that match TRBD1. The V gene end was trimmed by 2 bases and the J gene end by 10 bases; junction bases not matched to a gene: 3. The CDR3 sequence is 13 residues long. Germline CDR1 and CDR2: LGHDT and YNNKEL (reference sequence). The CDR3 coding sequence is TGTGCCAGCAGCCAAATTGGGACAGGGGGAGCTTTCTTT. It is translated as CASSQIGTGGAFF.